The source of this TCR beta chain is a study of cytomegalovirus exposure and HLA in healthy donors. Study-wide points: Sequencing likely caused a cluster of highly shared sequence variants.

Vbeta (60) and Jbeta (13) primers were used in the PCR. The table came from immunoSEQ multiplex PCR; TCRdb's copy has only in-frame clones and leaves some out. The sample carries around 120,000 clones, over 65% recorded once. Donors counted as nominally healthy when sampled, yet unrecorded immune exposures were likely. About this clone: Its antigen is as yet unknown.

The CDR3 has 16 residues. The germline V and J ends were trimmed by 0 bases and 2 bases, with 14 bases remaining between them. Germline V gene lookup returns CDR1 SEHNR and CDR2 FQNEAQ (reference sequence). The V gene is TRBV7-9, the J gene TRBJ2-7; D perhaps matches TRBD1 (6 bases). The material sequenced was PBMCs. This clonotype was sampled from a middle-aged woman in good health and CMV-seronegative. The CDR3 sequence is CASSLALGGSTYEQYF. CDR3 coding DNA: TGTGCCAGCAGCTTAGCGCTTGGGGGCAGTACCTACGAGCAGTACTTC.